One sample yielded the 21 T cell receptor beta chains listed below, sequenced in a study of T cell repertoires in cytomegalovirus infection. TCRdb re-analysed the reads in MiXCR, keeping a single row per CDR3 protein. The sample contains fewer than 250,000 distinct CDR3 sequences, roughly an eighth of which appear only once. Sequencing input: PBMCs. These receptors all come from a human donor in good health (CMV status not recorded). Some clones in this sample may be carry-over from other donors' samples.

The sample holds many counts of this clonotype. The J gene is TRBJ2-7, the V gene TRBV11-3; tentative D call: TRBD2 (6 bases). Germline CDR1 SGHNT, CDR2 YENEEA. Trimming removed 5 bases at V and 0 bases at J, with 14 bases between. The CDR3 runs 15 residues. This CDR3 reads CASSRESSASYEQYF. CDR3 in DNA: TGTGCCAGCAGCCGCGAATCTAGCGCCTCCTACGAGCAGTACTTC.

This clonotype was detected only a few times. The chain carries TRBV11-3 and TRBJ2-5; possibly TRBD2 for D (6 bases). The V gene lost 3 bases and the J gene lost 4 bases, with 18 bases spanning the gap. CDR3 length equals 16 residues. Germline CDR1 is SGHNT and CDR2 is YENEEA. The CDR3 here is CASSFGSGGKVETQYF. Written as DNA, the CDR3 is TGTGCCAGCAGCTTCGGCAGTGGGGGGAAGGTAGAGACCCAGTACTTC.

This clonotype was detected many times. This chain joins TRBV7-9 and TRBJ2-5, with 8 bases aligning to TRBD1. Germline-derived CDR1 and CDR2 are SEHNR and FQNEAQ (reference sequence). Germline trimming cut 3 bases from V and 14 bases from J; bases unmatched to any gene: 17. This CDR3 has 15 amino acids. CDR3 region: CASSFDETGAPLRYF. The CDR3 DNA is TGTGCCAGCAGCTTCGATGAGACAGGGGCCCCCCTGAGATACTTC.

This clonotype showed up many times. The CDR3 nucleotides read TGTGCCAGCGGCGAGGGAGGGCTCTACGAGCAGTACTTC. This gives the protein CASGEGGLYEQYF. The genes are TRBV6-1 and TRBJ2-7; 7 bases are shared with TRBD2. The CDR3 is made up of 13 amino acids. V shed 8 bases, J shed 3 bases, and the junction held 7 bases outside the gene matches. Germline CDR1 MNHNS, CDR2 SASEGT.

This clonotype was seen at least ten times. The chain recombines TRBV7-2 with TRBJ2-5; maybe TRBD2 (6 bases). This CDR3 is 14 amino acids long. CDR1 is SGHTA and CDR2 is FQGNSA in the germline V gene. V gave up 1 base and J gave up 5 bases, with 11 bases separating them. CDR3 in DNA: TGTGCCAGCAGCTTAGTGGGTGGAGGGGAGACCCAGTACTTC. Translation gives CASSLVGGGETQYF.

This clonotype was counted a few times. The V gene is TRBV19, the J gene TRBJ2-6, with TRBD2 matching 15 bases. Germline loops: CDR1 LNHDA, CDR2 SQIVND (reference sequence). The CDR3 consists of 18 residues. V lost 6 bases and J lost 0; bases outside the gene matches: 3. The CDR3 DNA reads TGTGCCAGTAGCAGGACTAGCGGGGGGGGCTCTGGGGCCAACGTCCTGACTTTC. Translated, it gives CASSRTSGGGSGANVLTF.

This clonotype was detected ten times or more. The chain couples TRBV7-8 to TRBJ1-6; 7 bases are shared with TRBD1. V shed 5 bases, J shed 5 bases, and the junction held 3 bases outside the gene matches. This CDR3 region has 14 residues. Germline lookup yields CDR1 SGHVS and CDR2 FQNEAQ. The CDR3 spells CASSSRGNNSPLHF. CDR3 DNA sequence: TGTGCCAGCAGCAGCAGGGGGAATAATTCACCCCTCCACTTT.

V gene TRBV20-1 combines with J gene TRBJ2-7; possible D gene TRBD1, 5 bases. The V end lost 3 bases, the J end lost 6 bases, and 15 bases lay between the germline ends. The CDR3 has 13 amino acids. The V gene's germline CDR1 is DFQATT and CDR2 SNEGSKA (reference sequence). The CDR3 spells CSASNQGIGEQYF. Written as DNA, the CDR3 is TGCAGTGCTAGTAACCAGGGTATCGGCGAGCAGTACTTC.

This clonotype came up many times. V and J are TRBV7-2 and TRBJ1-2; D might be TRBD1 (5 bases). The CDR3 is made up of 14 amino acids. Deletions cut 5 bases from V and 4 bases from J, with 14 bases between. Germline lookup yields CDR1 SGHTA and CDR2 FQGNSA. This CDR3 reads CASSPRGGGYGYTF. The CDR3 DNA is TGTGCCAGCAGCCCCCGCGGGGGTGGCTATGGCTACACCTTC. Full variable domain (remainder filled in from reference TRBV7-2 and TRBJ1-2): GAGVSQSPSNKVTEKGKDVELRCDPISGHTALYWYRQSLGQGLEFLIYFQGNSAPDKSGLPSDRFSAERTGGSVSTLTIQRTQQEDSAVYLCASSPRGGGYGYTFGSGTRLTVV.

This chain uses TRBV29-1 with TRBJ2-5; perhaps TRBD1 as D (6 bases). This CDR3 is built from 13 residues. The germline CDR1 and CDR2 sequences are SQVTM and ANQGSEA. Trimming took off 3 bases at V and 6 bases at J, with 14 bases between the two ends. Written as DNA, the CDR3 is TGCAGCGTTGAGGGCCCCGGGACAAAGACCCAGTACTTC. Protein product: CSVEGPGTKTQYF.

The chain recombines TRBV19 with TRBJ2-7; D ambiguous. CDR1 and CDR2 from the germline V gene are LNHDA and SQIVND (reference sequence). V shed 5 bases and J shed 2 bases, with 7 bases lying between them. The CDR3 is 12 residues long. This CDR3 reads CASSRPPYEQYF. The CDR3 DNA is TGTGCCAGTAGTCGGCCACCCTACGAGCAGTACTTC.

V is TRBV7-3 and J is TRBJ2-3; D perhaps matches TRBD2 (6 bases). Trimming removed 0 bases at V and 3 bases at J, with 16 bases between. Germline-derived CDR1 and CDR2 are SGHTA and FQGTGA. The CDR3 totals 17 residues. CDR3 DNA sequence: TGTGCCAGCAGCTTAACAGGAGTCCAGGCGGGGACAGATACGCAGTATTTT. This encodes CASSLTGVQAGTDTQYF.

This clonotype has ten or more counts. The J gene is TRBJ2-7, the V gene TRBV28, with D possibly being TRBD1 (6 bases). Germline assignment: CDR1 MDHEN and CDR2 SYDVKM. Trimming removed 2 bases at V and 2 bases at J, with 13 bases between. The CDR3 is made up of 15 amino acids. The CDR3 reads CASSLARGRTYEQYF. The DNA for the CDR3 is TGTGCCAGCAGTTTAGCCAGGGGACGGACCTACGAGCAGTACTTC.

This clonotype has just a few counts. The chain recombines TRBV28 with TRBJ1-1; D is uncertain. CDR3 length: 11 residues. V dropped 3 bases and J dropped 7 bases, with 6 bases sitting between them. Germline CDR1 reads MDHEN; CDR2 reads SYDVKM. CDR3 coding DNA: TGTGCCAGCAGTTTGCAGATTGAAGCTTTCTTT. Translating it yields CASSLQIEAFF.

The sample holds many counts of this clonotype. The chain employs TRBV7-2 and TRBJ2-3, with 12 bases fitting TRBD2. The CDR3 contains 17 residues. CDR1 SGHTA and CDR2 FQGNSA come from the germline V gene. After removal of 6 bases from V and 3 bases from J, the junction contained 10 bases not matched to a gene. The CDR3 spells CASSLTTSGRRTDTQYF. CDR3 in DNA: TGTGCCAGCAGTCTAACGACTAGCGGGAGAAGGACAGATACGCAGTATTTT.

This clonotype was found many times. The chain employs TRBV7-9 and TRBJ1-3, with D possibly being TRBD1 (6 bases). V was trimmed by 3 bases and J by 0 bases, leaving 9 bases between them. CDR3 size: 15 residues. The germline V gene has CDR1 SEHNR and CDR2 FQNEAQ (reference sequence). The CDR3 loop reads CASSFGQLSGNTIYF. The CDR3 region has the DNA TGTGCCAGCAGCTTCGGACAGCTCTCTGGAAACACCATATATTTT.

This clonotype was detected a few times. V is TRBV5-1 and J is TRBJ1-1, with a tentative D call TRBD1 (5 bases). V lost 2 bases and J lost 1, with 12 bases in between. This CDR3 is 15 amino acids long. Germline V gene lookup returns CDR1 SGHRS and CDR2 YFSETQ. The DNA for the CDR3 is TGCGCCAGCAGCTTCTTACAGGCGTCGAACACTGAAGCTTTCTTT. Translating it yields CASSFLQASNTEAFF. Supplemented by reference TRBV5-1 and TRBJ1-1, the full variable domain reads KAGVTQTPRYLIKTRGQQVTLSCSPISGHRSVSWYQQTPGQGLQFLFEYFSETQRNKGNFPGRFSGRQFSNSRSEMNVSTLELGDSALYLCASSFLQASNTEAFFGQGTRLTVV.

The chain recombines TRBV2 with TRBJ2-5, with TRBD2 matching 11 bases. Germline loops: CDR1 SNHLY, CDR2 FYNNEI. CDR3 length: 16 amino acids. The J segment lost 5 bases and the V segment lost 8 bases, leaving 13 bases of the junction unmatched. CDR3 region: CASSGLAGGVGETQYF. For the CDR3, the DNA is TGTGCCAGCTCTGGGCTAGCGGGAGGTGTGGGGGAGACCCAGTACTTC. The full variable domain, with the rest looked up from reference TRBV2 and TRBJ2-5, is EPEVTQTPSHQVTQMGQEVILRCVPISNHLYFYWYRQILGQKVEFLVSFYNNEISEKSEIFDDQFSVERPDGSNFTLKIRSTKLEDSAMYFCASSGLAGGVGETQYFGPGTRLLVL.

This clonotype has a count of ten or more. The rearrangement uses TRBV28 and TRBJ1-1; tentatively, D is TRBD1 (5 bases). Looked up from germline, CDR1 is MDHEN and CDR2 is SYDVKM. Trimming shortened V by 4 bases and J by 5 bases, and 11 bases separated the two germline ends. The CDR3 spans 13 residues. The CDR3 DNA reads TGTGCCAGCAGTTATCGGGGGGAGACTGAAGCTTTCTTT. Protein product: CASSYRGETEAFF. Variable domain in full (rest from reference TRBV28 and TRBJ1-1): DVKVTQSSRYLVKRTGEKVFLECVQDMDHENMFWYRQDPGLGLRLIYFSYDVKMKEKGDIPEGYSVSREKKERFSLILESASTNQTSMYLCASSYRGETEAFFGQGTRLTVV.

DNA for the CDR3: TGTGCCAGCAGGGAAACAGGGAGCACTGAAGCTTTCTTT. Protein product: CASRETGSTEAFF. The rearrangement links TRBV6-5 to TRBJ1-1, with D possibly matching TRBD1 (6 bases). The CDR3 is 13 amino acids. With 6 bases removed from V and 4 bases from J, the gap between germline ends came to 12 bases. Per germline, CDR1 MNHEY and CDR2 SVGAGI.

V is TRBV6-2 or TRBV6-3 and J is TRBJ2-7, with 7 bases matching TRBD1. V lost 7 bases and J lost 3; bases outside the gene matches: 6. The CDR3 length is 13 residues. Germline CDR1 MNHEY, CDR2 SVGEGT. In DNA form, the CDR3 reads TGTGCCAGCACTCTGACAGGGAGCTACGAGCAGTACTTC. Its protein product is CASTLTGSYEQYF.